These 10 T cell receptor beta chains share one sample of origin, sequenced in a study of T cells in tuberculosis. TCRdb's copy holds only in-frame clones and misses some; the assay was immunoSEQ multiplex PCR. Here the sample spans about 35,000 clones, 80% to 95% being singletons. The source material was PBMCs. These receptors all come from a donor aged 10-29 years with latent tuberculosis or without tuberculosis infection. Some clones in this sample may be carry-over from other donors' samples.

The genes are TRBV10-3 and TRBJ1-1; D is uncertain. The CDR3 contains 12 residues. Deletions cut 6 bases from V and 1 base from J, with 6 bases between. CDR1 and CDR2 from the germline V gene are ENHRY and SYGVKD. This CDR3 reads CAISSENTEAFF. In DNA form, the CDR3 reads TGTGCCATCAGCAGCGAGAACACTGAAGCTTTCTTT.

V and J are TRBV4-2 and TRBJ1-2, with TRBD1 identical over 8 bases. The CDR3 is made up of 15 amino acids. J lost 6 bases, V lost 4 bases, and 10 bases had no gene match. Germline loops: CDR1 LGHNA, CDR2 YNFKEQ. DNA for the CDR3: TGTGCCAGCAGCCTAACGGACAGGGTAGTTGATGGCTACACCTTC. This codes for CASSLTDRVVDGYTF.

The chain links TRBV10-1 to TRBJ2-2; D is uncertain. Trimming removed 0 bases at V and 5 bases at J, with 4 bases between. Germline CDR1 and CDR2: WNHNN and SYGVQD (reference sequence). There are 13 residues in the CDR3. The CDR3 is CASSESQTGELFF. CDR3 DNA: TGCGCCAGCAGTGAGTCTCAGACCGGGGAGCTGTTTTTT.

This sequence joins TRBV11-2 and TRBJ1-3; D is uncertain. Trimming removed 1 base at V and 2 bases at J, with 12 bases between. The CDR3 runs to 16 residues. Germline V gives CDR1 SGHAT, CDR2 FQNNGV. In DNA form, the CDR3 reads TGTGCCAGCAGCTTAGGGGCCTCCGTACCTGGAAACACCATATATTTT. Protein: CASSLGASVPGNTIYF.

The chain joins TRBV6-1 to TRBJ2-2; TRBD2 is a possible D gene (5 bases). Germline V lookup: CDR1 MNHNS, CDR2 SASEGT. V was clipped by 2 bases and J by 8 bases, with 15 bases between them. This CDR3 comprises 15 residues. CDR3 sequence (DNA): TGTGCCAGCAGTGAAATTAGAGGGCCCATAGGGGAGCTGTTTTTT. Its protein is CASSEIRGPIGELFF.

This clone appeared once. This chain connects TRBV6-5 to TRBJ1-2; TRBD1 matches at 7 bases. This CDR3 region has 13 residues. Germline CDR1 is MNHEY and CDR2 is SVGAGI. V was clipped by 5 bases and J by 7 bases; unmatched bases: 7. CDR3 nucleotides: TGTGCCAGCAGTCGAGACAGGGTCTTTGGCTACACCTTC. It encodes CASSRDRVFGYTF.

The rearrangement links TRBV6-1 to TRBJ1-1; no reliable D call. The CDR3 sequence is 11 residues long. From germline, CDR1 is MNHNS and CDR2 SASEGT. The ends were cut back, 6 bases at V and 3 bases at J, with 5 bases in the middle. In DNA form, the CDR3 reads TGTGCCAGCAGCTTAGACACTGAAGCTTTCTTT. Translating it yields CASSLDTEAFF.

This chain uses TRBV7-9 with TRBJ1-1; D unclear. CDR3 length: 15 amino acids. The germline V and J ends were trimmed by 10 bases and 3 bases, with 21 bases remaining between them. The germline CDR1 and CDR2 sequences are SEHNR and FQNEAQ (reference sequence). The CDR3 coding sequence is TGTGCCACTCAAGATTCAGGAGGCTTGGACACTGAAGCTTTCTTT. Translated: CATQDSGGLDTEAFF.

This clone was counted once. The rearrangement links TRBV5-4 to TRBJ2-1, with 7 bases matching TRBD1. Trimming took 4 bases from V and 3 from J; bases not matched to a gene: 10. The germline V gene encodes CDR1 SGHNT and CDR2 YYREEE (reference sequence). The CDR3 length is 16 residues. CDR3 in amino acids: CASSTRTGADYNEQFF. The CDR3 DNA follows: TGTGCCAGCAGCACCCGGACAGGAGCGGACTACAATGAGCAGTTCTTC.

The V call is TRBV27, the J call TRBJ2-7, with no clear D. V was pared by 7 bases and J by 4 bases, with 14 bases between. The CDR3 covers 13 residues. Germline V gene data show CDR1 as MNHEY and CDR2 as SMNVEV (reference sequence). The DNA for the CDR3 is TGTGCCAGCAAACCCCCGAGAGCTTACGAGCAGTACTTC. Its translation: CASKPPRAYEQYF.